Shown below are 24 T cell receptor beta chains from a single sample sequenced in a study of cytomegalovirus exposure and HLA in healthy donors. Libraries were prepared by immunoSEQ multiplex PCR; TCRdb keeps only in-frame clonotypes and omits some of them. The table lists about 56,000 clones, around 90% of them singletons, with around 1.1% in the top ten. Sequenced sample: PBMCs. Receptor source: a man between 18 and 29 years old in good health and CMV-seronegative.

Details on this clone: The sample contains more than one DNA sequence encoding this CDR3. V and J are TRBV9 and TRBJ2-2, with 10 bases that match TRBD2. This CDR3 has 16 amino acids. The ends lost 2 bases at V and 4 bases at J; junction bases unmatched: 5. The V gene's germline CDR1 is SGDLS and CDR2 YYNGEE. In DNA form, the CDR3 reads TGTGCCAGCAGCGTCGGGCTAGCGGGAGTCACCGGGGAGCTGTTTTTT. This translates into CASSVGLAGVTGELFF.

The chain links TRBV6-6 to TRBJ2-3; 7 nucleotides match TRBD1. The CDR3 covers 16 residues. Germline CDR1 reads MNHNY; CDR2 reads SVGAGI (reference sequence). The junction had 8 bases not matched to a gene; V was cut back by 2 bases and J by 3 bases. Here the CDR3 reads CASSYPKGGETDTQYF. The CDR3 DNA sequence: TGTGCCAGCAGTTACCCCAAAGGGGGCGAGACAGATACGCAGTATTTT.

This sequence joins TRBV7-9 and TRBJ2-7; 7 bases map to TRBD2. V lost 5 bases and J lost 3; bases outside the gene matches: 4. Germline CDR1 and CDR2: SEHNR and FQNEAQ (reference sequence). The CDR3 totals 13 residues. This CDR3 reads CASSPSGGYEQYF. The CDR3 nucleotides read TGTGCCAGCAGCCCATCGGGGGGCTACGAGCAGTACTTC.

A note on this clone: Relative to the germline gene, one junction end is altered; a read error may explain this. V and J are TRBV7-7 and TRBJ2-3; 8 bases are shared with TRBD2. Germline V gives CDR1 SSHAT, CDR2 FNYEAQ (reference sequence). The CDR3 covers 15 residues. This chain's CDR3 is CASSTSGRGTDTQYF. CDR3 nucleotide sequence: TGTGCTAGCAGCACCAGCGGGAGAGGCACAGATACGCAGTATTTT. Based on the CDR3 plus reference TRBV7-7 and TRBJ2-3, the full variable domain is GAGVSQSPRYKVTKRGQDVTLRCDPISSHATLYWYQQALGQGPEFLTYFNYEAQPDKSGLPSDRFSAERPEGSISTLTIQRTEQRDSAMYRCASSTSGRGTDTQYFGPGTRLTVL.

Comment on this clone: At one of its ends the junction is not consistent with the germline gene, which may arise from a read error. J is TRBJ2-1 and V is TRBV7-7; possible D gene TRBD2, 5 bases. The germline CDR1 and CDR2 sequences are SSHAT and FNYEAQ (reference sequence). The CDR3 has 16 residues. Here the CDR3 DNA reads TGTGCTAGCAGCCACCCGGACTTCCCGGAGTACAATGAGCAGTTCTTC. It is translated as CASSHPDFPEYNEQFF.

The rearrangement uses TRBV7-2 and TRBJ1-1; D is possibly TRBD1 (5 bases). The CDR3 loop spans 13 amino acids. Per the germline V gene, CDR1 is SGHTA and CDR2 is FQGNSA. Trimming shortened V by 7 bases and J by 3 bases, and 12 bases separated the two germline ends. In DNA form, the CDR3 reads TGTGCCAGCAAGACAGACCGATACACTGAAGCTTTCTTT. Protein product: CASKTDRYTEAFF.

This chain joins TRBV7-6 and TRBJ2-1, with D possibly being TRBD2 (6 bases). Germline CDR1 reads SGHVS; CDR2 reads FNYEAQ. V gave up 5 bases and J gave up 9 bases, with 14 bases separating them. The CDR3 length is 13 residues. The CDR3 sequence: CASSPYAGSEQFF. CDR3 bases: TGTGCCAGCAGCCCCTACGCGGGGTCTGAGCAGTTCTTC.

The chain recombines TRBV28 with TRBJ2-7, with 10 bases matching TRBD2. Looked up from germline, CDR1 is MDHEN and CDR2 is SYDVKM. This CDR3 comprises 13 residues. Trimming at V came to 3 bases and at J to 4 bases, leaving 0 bases not matched to a gene. The CDR3 nucleotides read TGTGCCAGCAGTTTGACTAGCGGGTACGAGCAGTACTTC. This sequence encodes CASSLTSGYEQYF.

CDR3 bases: TGTGCCAGCAGTTCACTTCACGGACAGGGGCGGAATCAGCCCCAGCATTTT. It translates to CASSSLHGQGRNQPQHF. The J gene is TRBJ1-5, the V gene TRBV28, with TRBD1 matching 9 bases. CDR1 is MDHEN and CDR2 is SYDVKM in the germline V gene. Losses at the gene ends were 4 bases for V and 4 bases for J; bases not matched to a gene: 11. There are 17 residues in the CDR3.

The rearrangement links TRBV7-6 to TRBJ2-1; D is possibly TRBD2 (5 bases). This CDR3 contains 15 residues. CDR1 SGHVS and CDR2 FNYEAQ come from the germline V gene. Trimming took off 1 base at V and 1 base at J, with 8 bases between the two ends. CDR3: CASSLDGDSYNEQFF. The CDR3 nucleotides are TGTGCCAGCAGCTTAGACGGGGATTCCTACAATGAGCAGTTCTTC.

This clone came up once. The chain joins TRBV9 to TRBJ1-1; maybe TRBD1 (5 bases). CDR1 is SGDLS and CDR2 is YYNGEE in the germline V gene. The length of the CDR3 is 13 residues. Deletions cut 3 bases from V and 7 bases from J, with 13 bases between. CDR3 amino acids: CASSGGDGLEAFF. The DNA for the CDR3 is TGTGCCAGCAGCGGCGGGGACGGCCTTGAAGCTTTCTTT.

This chain joins TRBV23-1 and TRBJ2-3; D not certain. TRBV23-1 is given ORF status, its function remaining uncertain. The CDR3 contains 15 residues. V lost 4 bases, J lost 4 bases, and 15 bases lay in between. DNA of the CDR3: TGCGCCAGCAGTCGACGGTCCTCACTACCAGATACGCAGTATTTT. Translating it yields CASSRRSSLPDTQYF.

This sequence joins TRBV29-1 and TRBJ2-7; possible D gene TRBD1, 6 bases. The length of the CDR3 is 13 residues. CDR1 SQVTM and CDR2 ANQGSEA come from the germline V gene. Deletions cut 5 bases from V and 0 bases from J, with 11 bases between. CDR3 sequence: CSVQDSPSYEQYF. As DNA, the CDR3 is TGCAGCGTTCAGGACAGCCCCTCCTACGAGCAGTACTTC.

This chain links TRBV13 with TRBJ2-2; D possibly corresponds to TRBD1 (5 bases). Germline loops: CDR1 PRHDT, CDR2 FYEKMQ (reference sequence). The CDR3 spans 13 residues. V was trimmed by 5 bases and J by 7 bases, leaving 11 bases between them. The DNA of the CDR3 is TGTGCCAGCAGCCACGTCCAGGGCGGGGAGCTGTTTTTT. Its protein is CASSHVQGGELFF. Filled out from reference TRBV13 and TRBJ2-2, the complete variable domain reads AAGVIQSPRHLIKEKRETATLKCYPIPRHDTVYWYQQGPGQDPQFLISFYEKMQSDKGSIPDRFSAQQFSDYHSELNMSSLELGDSALYFCASSHVQGGELFFGEGSRLTVL.

The chain joins TRBV5-1 to TRBJ2-3, with D perhaps matching TRBD2 (6 bases). Trimming removed 0 bases from V and 0 bases from J, with 11 bases in between. Germline CDR1 and CDR2: SGHRS and YFSETQ. The CDR3 runs 16 residues. CDR3 bases: TGCGCCAGCAGCTTGGTAGGGACTCGTAGCACAGATACGCAGTATTTT. Amino acids: CASSLVGTRSTDTQYF.

The rearrangement links TRBV28 to TRBJ1-5, with 9 bases aligning to TRBD1. Germline values: CDR1 MDHEN, CDR2 SYDVKM. The junction had 6 bases not matched to a gene; V was cut back by 1 base and J by 5 bases. CDR3 length equals 16 residues. The CDR3 nucleotides are TGTGCCAGCAGTTTATTCCGACAGGGGGGGGATCAGCCCCAGCATTTT. This encodes CASSLFRQGGDQPQHF.

In the case of this clone: Sequence at one end of the junction differs from germline and may be a read error. V usage is TRBV11-2 and J usage is TRBJ2-5; 8 nucleotides match TRBD1. The CDR3 is 15 amino acids. The germline CDR1 and CDR2 sequences are SGHAT and FQNNGV. CDR3 nucleotide sequence: TGTGCCAGCAGCCGTCACACAGGGGGGCAAGAGACCCATTACTTC. Translated, it gives CASSRHTGGQETHYF.

CDR3 sequence reads: CAISGDRGNYGYTF. CDR3 bases: TGTGCCATCAGTGGTGACAGGGGAAACTATGGCTACACCTTC. The gene calls are TRBV10-3 and TRBJ1-2; TRBD1 matches at 8 bases. V lost 4 bases to trimming and J lost 2 bases; unmatched junction nucleotides: 3. The CDR3 length is 14 residues. The germline V gene encodes CDR1 ENHRY and CDR2 SYGVKD.

J is TRBJ2-7 and V is TRBV7-9, with 7 bases that match TRBD2. Germline CDR1 SEHNR, CDR2 FQNEAQ (reference sequence). V dropped 5 bases and J dropped 5; count of bases not matched to a gene: 9. The CDR3 is made up of 14 amino acids. The CDR3 coding sequence is TGTGCCAGCAGCGACGTGCGGGAGAGCCACGAGCAGTACTTC. It yields the protein CASSDVRESHEQYF.

The CDR3 bases are TGCGCCAGCAGCCATGGTTCGGTCGGGCAGAGGGGGCTTAGTGAGCAGTTCTTC. Amino acids: CASSHGSVGQRGLSEQFF. V usage is TRBV5-1 and J usage is TRBJ2-1, with 7 bases aligning to TRBD1. Trimming at V came to 4 bases and at J to 9 bases, leaving 22 bases not matched to a gene. Germline V gene data show CDR1 as SGHRS and CDR2 as YFSETQ. The CDR3 has 18 amino acids. Complete variable domain (other parts from reference TRBV5-1 and TRBJ2-1): KAGVTQTPRYLIKTRGQQVTLSCSPISGHRSVSWYQQTPGQGLQFLFEYFSETQRNKGNFPGRFSGRQFSNSRSEMNVSTLELGDSALYLCASSHGSVGQRGLSEQFFGPGTRLTVL.

This clone has more than one count but fewer than ten. V usage is TRBV9 and J usage is TRBJ2-3; 10 bases fit TRBD2. The CDR3 contains 16 residues. J lost 3 bases, V lost 3 bases, and 7 bases had no gene match. The germline V gene encodes CDR1 SGDLS and CDR2 YYNGEE. The CDR3 here is CASSDSLAGETDTQYF. The CDR3 DNA sequence: TGTGCCAGCAGCGATTCGCTAGCGGGAGAAACAGATACGCAGTATTTT.

This chain links TRBV7-2 with TRBJ2-5; TRBD2 might be the D (6 bases). The germline CDR1 and CDR2 sequences are SGHTA and FQGNSA. V dropped 3 bases and J dropped 0 bases, with 11 bases sitting between them. The CDR3 contains 15 residues. This CDR3 is CASSFSWGDQETQYF. Here the CDR3 DNA reads TGTGCCAGCAGCTTCTCGTGGGGGGACCAAGAGACCCAGTACTTC.

The V and J genes are TRBV6-6 and TRBJ2-2, with D maybe TRBD1 (6 bases). The length of the CDR3 is 15 residues. Germline values: CDR1 MNHNY, CDR2 SVGAGI (reference sequence). Deletions cut 5 bases from V and 2 bases from J, with 12 bases between. In DNA form, the CDR3 reads TGTGCCAGCAGTAGATCCGGGACAAACACCGGGGAGCTGTTTTTT. This codes for CASSRSGTNTGELFF.

This clone was seen a single time. The chain combines TRBV11-2 with TRBJ2-7; tentative D call: TRBD2 (6 bases). The germline gives CDR1 SGHAT, CDR2 FQNNGV. V was trimmed by 5 bases and J by 7 bases, leaving 21 bases between them. The CDR3 sequence is 15 residues long. As DNA, the CDR3 is TGTGCCAGCAGCGCCGCCGGGACTGCGGAGGGGGAGCAGTACTTC. Translating gives CASSAAGTAEGEQYF.